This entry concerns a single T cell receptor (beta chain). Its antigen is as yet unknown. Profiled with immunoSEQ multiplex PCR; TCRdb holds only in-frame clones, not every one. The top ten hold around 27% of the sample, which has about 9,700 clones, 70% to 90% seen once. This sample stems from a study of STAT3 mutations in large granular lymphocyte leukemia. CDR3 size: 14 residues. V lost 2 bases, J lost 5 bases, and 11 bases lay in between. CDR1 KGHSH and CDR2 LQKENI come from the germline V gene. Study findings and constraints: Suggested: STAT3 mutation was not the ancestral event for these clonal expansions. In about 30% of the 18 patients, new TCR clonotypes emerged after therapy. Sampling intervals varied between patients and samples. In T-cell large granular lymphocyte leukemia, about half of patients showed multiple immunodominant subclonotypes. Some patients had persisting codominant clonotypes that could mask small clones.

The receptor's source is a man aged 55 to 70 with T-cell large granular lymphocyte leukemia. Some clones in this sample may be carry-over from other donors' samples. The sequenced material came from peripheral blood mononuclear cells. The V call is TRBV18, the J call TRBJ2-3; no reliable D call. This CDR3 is CASSPESPGDTQYF. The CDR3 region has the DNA TGTGCCAGCTCACCAGAATCCCCCGGAGATACGCAGTATTTT.